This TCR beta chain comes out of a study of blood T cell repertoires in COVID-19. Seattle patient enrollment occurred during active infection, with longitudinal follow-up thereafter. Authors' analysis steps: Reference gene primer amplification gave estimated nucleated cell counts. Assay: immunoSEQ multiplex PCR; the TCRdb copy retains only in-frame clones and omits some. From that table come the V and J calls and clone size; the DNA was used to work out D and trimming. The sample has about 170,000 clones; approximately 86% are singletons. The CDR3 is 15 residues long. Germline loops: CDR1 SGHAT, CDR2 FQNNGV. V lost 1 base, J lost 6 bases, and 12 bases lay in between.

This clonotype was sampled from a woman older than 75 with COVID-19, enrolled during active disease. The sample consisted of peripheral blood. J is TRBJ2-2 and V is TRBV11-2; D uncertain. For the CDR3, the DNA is TGTGCCAGCAGCTTAGCCCTCGGGTACGCCGGGGAGCTGTTTTTT. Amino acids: CASSLALGYAGELFF.